These 26 T cell receptor beta chains came from one sample sequenced in a study of regulatory T cells in long-lasting Graves disease. Researchers made TCR beta libraries by using iRepertoire HTBI primers and running Arm-PCR on CDR3 regions. TCRdb reanalysed the multiplex PCR reads using MiXCR and keeps one entry per CDR3 protein. The sample holds about 470,000 distinct CDR3 sequences; roughly 20% are singletons and the top ten take 7.8%. Indicated time point: persistent/refractory GD, antithyroid drugs over 5 years with positive TRAb. RNA extracted from PBMCs served as the sequencing template. The specimen was peripheral blood mononuclear cells (PBMCs), collected when the disease was refractory, from a patient treated with antithyroid drugs. These receptors were obtained from a female donor with Graves disease.

The CDR3 is CASRSGDEGGYTF. As DNA, the CDR3 is TGTGCCAGCAGATCAGGGGATGAGGGAGGCTACACCTTC. This chain links TRBV7-9 with TRBJ1-2, with D perhaps matching TRBD1 (6 bases). CDR3 length equals 13 residues. CDR1 is SEHNR, CDR2 FQNEAQ, per germline (reference sequence). V shed 6 bases and J shed 8 bases, with 16 bases lying between them.

This clonotype was observed a handful of times. The V call is TRBV12-3 or TRBV12-4, the J call TRBJ1-1, with TRBD1 as a possible D gene (5 bases). CDR3 length equals 13 residues. V gave up 6 bases and J gave up 4 bases, with 12 bases separating them. The CDR3 loop reads CASRPGPITEAFF. CDR3 nucleotide sequence: TGTGCCAGCAGGCCGGGGCCGATCACTGAAGCTTTCTTT.

This clonotype was detected ten times or more. The DNA of the CDR3 is TGTGCCAGCAAAATAGGGACTAGCGGACCCTACGAGCAGTACTTC. Protein sequence: CASKIGTSGPYEQYF. J is TRBJ2-7 and V is TRBV28; 11 nucleotides match TRBD2. Germline trimming cut 7 bases from V and 2 bases from J; bases unmatched to any gene: 7. Germline V lookup: CDR1 MDHEN, CDR2 SYDVKM. The CDR3 extends over 15 amino acids.

The V call is TRBV28, the J call TRBJ2-1; maybe TRBD1 (5 bases). Germline V CDR1 and CDR2: MDHEN, SYDVKM. There are 12 residues in the CDR3. CDR3 in amino acids: CNRREKNNEQFF. For the CDR3, the DNA is TGTAACAGGAGAGAAAAAAACAATGAGCAGTTCTTC.

This clonotype was seen many times. The chain couples TRBV7-3 to TRBJ1-3; D gene ambiguous. V was cut by 5 bases and J by 0 bases, with 5 bases left in between. Per the germline V gene, CDR1 is SGHTA and CDR2 is FQGTGA. The CDR3 has 13 amino acids. The CDR3 DNA follows: TGTGCCAGCAGCGAGAGCTCTGGAAACACCATATATTTT. This gives the protein CASSESSGNTIYF.

The V and J genes are TRBV30 and TRBJ1-2; D remains unclear. The CDR3 length is 15 residues. Germline V gene data show CDR1 as GTSNPN and CDR2 as SVGIG (reference sequence). V lost 3 bases and J 2 bases, leaving 16 bases between the germline ends. The CDR3 sequence: CAWSDWTENNYGYTF. In DNA form, the CDR3 reads TGTGCCTGGAGCGATTGGACCGAGAACAACTATGGCTACACCTTC.

This clonotype was recorded a few times. V is TRBV6-1 and J is TRBJ1-4; D uncertain. Germline V lookup: CDR1 MNHNS, CDR2 SASEGT. The CDR3 is 13 residues long. Trimming removed 7 bases at V and 8 bases at J, with 14 bases between. The CDR3 coding sequence is TGTGCCAGCAACCCTACCCCGGGGGAAAAACTGTTTTTT. Translated, it gives CASNPTPGEKLFF.

V usage is TRBV15 and J usage is TRBJ2-6, with TRBD2 matching over 7 bases. This CDR3 spans 16 amino acids. J was trimmed by 3 bases and V by 1 base; bases with no gene match: 3. Per germline, CDR1 LNHNV and CDR2 YYDKDF (reference sequence). The CDR3 DNA reads as TGTGCCACCAGCAGAGTCGGGGGGATTGGGGCCAACGTCCTGACTTTC. Translated, it gives CATSRVGGIGANVLTF.

This clonotype was detected ten times or more. The genes are TRBV28 and TRBJ2-7; 8 nucleotides align to TRBD2. The CDR3 is made up of 14 amino acids. Germline V gene data show CDR1 as MDHEN and CDR2 as SYDVKM. Trimming at V came to 2 bases and at J to 6 bases, leaving 6 bases not matched to a gene. For the CDR3, the DNA is TGTGCCAGCAGTTTAGGCGGGAGGAACGGCGAGCAGTACTTC. Translating gives CASSLGGRNGEQYF.

This clonotype has a count of ten or more. J is TRBJ1-2 and V is TRBV29-1, with a weak D call TRBD1 (5 bases). Looked up from germline, CDR1 is SQVTM and CDR2 is ANQGSEA. Trimming took 6 bases from V and 8 from J, leaving 19 bases between them. The CDR3 is made up of 13 amino acids. The CDR3 here is CSVELPGLRGYTF. The DNA of the CDR3 is TGCAGCGTGGAATTACCGGGACTGCGGGGCTACACCTTC.

This clonotype was picked up many times. V is TRBV7-2 and J is TRBJ2-5, with a possible D match to TRBD1 (6 bases). V was cut by 2 bases and J by 4 bases, with 8 bases left in between. This CDR3 is 13 amino acids long. In germline, CDR1 is SGHTA, CDR2 FQGNSA. CDR3 nucleotide sequence: TGTGCCAGCAGCTTAACCAGGGGAGAGACCCAGTACTTC. Translated: CASSLTRGETQYF.

Points on this clonotype: A read error is possible here, since a much larger clone lies one base away. The chain employs TRBV12-3 or TRBV12-4 and TRBJ2-2; 8 nucleotides match TRBD2. There are 15 residues in the CDR3. The trim removed 2 bases at V and 5 bases at J, leaving 4 bases unmatched. CDR3 loop: CASSLLASGTGELFF. CDR3 DNA sequence: TGTGCCAGCAGTTTATTGGCTAGCGGGACCGGGGAGCTGTTTTTT.

The chain has TRBV4-3 and TRBJ2-3, with D possibly called TRBD1 or TRBD2 (5 bases each). Germline V gene lookup returns CDR1 LGHNA and CDR2 YSLEER. Trimming removed 4 bases at V and 4 bases at J, with 15 bases between. This CDR3 is built from 15 residues. The CDR3 nucleotides are TGCGCCAGCAGCCGTTCCTCTGGGACGGCAGATACGCAGTATTTT. Encoded protein: CASSRSSGTADTQYF.

The chain links TRBV11-2 to TRBJ2-3; no firm D call. V shed 0 bases and J shed 5 bases, with 12 bases lying between them. Per germline, CDR1 SGHAT and CDR2 FQNNGV. This CDR3 region has 15 residues. The CDR3 DNA reads TGTGCCAGCAGCTTAGATCGCGGTTATCGAGATACGCAGTATTTT. Translated: CASSLDRGYRDTQYF.

Turning to this clonotype: A clone one base away is much larger, so this may be a read error. This chain joins TRBV11-2 and TRBJ1-5; 10 bases map to TRBD1. Germline CDR1 and CDR2: SGHAT and FQNNGV. CDR3 length: 13 amino acids. The CDR3 nucleotides are TGTACCAGCAGCTCGACAGGGGGCCAGCCCCAGCATTTT. Translated, it gives CTSSSTGGQPQHF.

This chain uses TRBV9 with TRBJ1-6; D is ambiguous. This CDR3 is built from 12 residues. V gave up 6 bases and J gave up 9 bases, with 10 bases separating them. Germline V gene sequence: CDR1 SGDLS, CDR2 YYNGEE. The CDR3 region has the DNA TGTGCCAGCAATAAACACGGTTCACCCCTCCACTTT. It is translated as CASNKHGSPLHF.

J is TRBJ2-2 and V is TRBV18; 10 bases are shared with TRBD1. Germline V CDR1 and CDR2: KGHSH, LQKENI. Trimming at V came to 3 bases and at J to 1 base, leaving 2 bases not matched to a gene. The CDR3 sequence is 16 residues long. The CDR3 nucleotides are TGTGCCAGCTCACCGGGGACAGGGGAGAACACCGGGGAGCTGTTTTTT. Amino acids: CASSPGTGENTGELFF.

At least ten counts were recorded for this clonotype. The chain is built from TRBV29-1 and TRBJ1-2; TRBD1 matches 9 bases. Germline V CDR1 and CDR2: SQVTM, ANQGSEA. CDR3 length: 17 residues. After removal of 7 bases from V and 0 bases from J, the junction contained 15 bases not matched to a gene. This CDR3 reads CSARGQGNRQSNYGYTF. The DNA for the CDR3 is TGCAGCGCCCGGGGACAGGGAAATCGCCAGTCTAACTATGGCTACACCTTC.

Turning to this clonotype: Its ends do not fully match the called genes, so a read error is possible. The CDR3 sequence is CASSSGLAGIFTDAQYF. The CDR3 DNA reads TGCGCCAGCAGCTCGGGACTAGCGGGTATTTTCACAGATGCGCAGTATTTT. V gene TRBV5-1 combines with J gene TRBJ2-3; 12 bases match TRBD2. CDR1 is SGHRS, CDR2 YFSETQ, per germline. CDR3 size: 17 residues.

The V and J genes are TRBV11-2 and TRBJ1-1; tentatively, D is TRBD1 (5 bases). The CDR3 consists of 15 residues. The V gene's germline CDR1 is SGHAT and CDR2 FQNNGV. Trimming shortened V by 4 bases and J by 3 bases, and 15 bases separated the two germline ends. CDR3 DNA: TGTGCCAGCAGCTCCAGGGTCACGAAGGACACTGAAGCTTTCTTT. This gives the protein CASSSRVTKDTEAFF.

This CDR3 reads CASSLENSGSTYTGELFF. The CDR3 DNA reads as TGTGCCAGCAGCTTAGAAAATAGCGGGAGCACCTACACCGGGGAGCTGTTTTTT. The chain carries TRBV11-2 and TRBJ2-2, with 9 bases that match TRBD2. The CDR3 has 18 amino acids. J lost 3 bases, V lost 0 bases, and 8 bases had no gene match. Germline CDR1 reads SGHAT; CDR2 reads FQNNGV.

In this sample, this clonotype turned up a few times. This sequence joins TRBV5-1 and TRBJ2-2; maybe TRBD1 (5 bases). The CDR3 is made up of 16 amino acids. CDR1 SGHRS and CDR2 YFSETQ come from the germline V gene. V lost 4 bases, J lost 0 bases, and 13 bases lay in between. CDR3 region: CASSPMGLPNTGELFF. The CDR3 DNA reads as TGCGCCAGCAGCCCGATGGGGCTCCCGAACACCGGGGAGCTGTTTTTT.

This clonotype was recorded at least ten times. One end of the junction fails to match germline, which may point to a read error. The chain combines TRBV7-3 with TRBJ2-7, with D tentatively TRBD1 (6 bases). This CDR3 has 12 residues. Germline CDR1 SGHTA, CDR2 FQGTGA. DNA for the CDR3: TGTGCCAGCAGTAATCTCCGCGGACAGTTCCACTTC. Its protein product is CASSNLRGQFHF.

The genes are TRBV6-2 or TRBV6-3 and TRBJ2-7, with 8 bases lining up with TRBD2. CDR1 MNHEY and CDR2 SVGEGT come from the germline V gene. There are 15 residues in the CDR3. Trimming cost V 5 bases and J 7 bases; bases outside gene matches: 13. DNA for the CDR3: TGTGCCAGCAGTGAAAGCAGCGGGAGAAGAGGGGAGCAGTACTTC. Its translation: CASSESSGRRGEQYF.

The V and J genes are TRBV20-1 and TRBJ2-5; 11 positions match TRBD2. This CDR3 contains 14 residues. The V gene's germline CDR1 is DFQATT and CDR2 SNEGSKA (reference sequence). The V gene end was trimmed by 7 bases and the J gene end by 4 bases; junction bases not matched to a gene: 8. As DNA, the CDR3 is TGCAGTGGGACCGGGACTAGCGGCGGAGAGACCCAGTACTTC. Translation gives CSGTGTSGGETQYF.

The chain carries TRBV28 and TRBJ2-3, with TRBD2 matching 8 bases. CDR3 length equals 16 residues. Germline loops: CDR1 MDHEN, CDR2 SYDVKM. Trimming took 4 bases from V and 0 from J; bases not matched to a gene: 6. CDR3 sequence reads: CASSSPGGGSTDTQYF. The CDR3 bases are TGTGCCAGCAGTTCCCCTGGCGGGGGGAGCACAGATACGCAGTATTTT.